This T cell receptor beta chain was profiled in a study of shared clonotypes between healthy human individuals (dated by TCRdb to about 2020). Background for the entire study: The cohort included a few men and two women between 18 and 49 years of age. To increase sequencing depth and limit assay-specific biases, different laboratories used diverse techniques to prepare libraries and sequence TCR repertoires. Leukapheresis yielded between about 0.94 and 9.5 billion PBMCs per donor. Per donor, three plates each were used for CD4 naive and CD4 memory, two for CD8 naive, and one for CD8 memory. To estimate repertoire size and how much clonotype sharing occurs between individuals, the study deeply sequenced the blood TCR repertoires of five healthy adults.

TCR CDR3 regions were amplified from genomic DNA by multiplex PCR using the deep immunoSEQ assay. Genomic DNA extracted from each cell subset was distributed evenly over all wells of several immunoSEQ 96-well plates, and each plate served as one replicate. For sorted subsets, about 200 ng genomic DNA, equal to 30,000 to 35,000 T cell genomes, was loaded into each replicate PCR. The purified libraries were quantified using a Qubit 3.0 fluorometer, sized with a Bioanalyzer 2100, and then quantified again using the KAPA Library Quantification kit. Every immunoSEQ 96-well plate was sequenced on a separate single-read 150-cycle Illumina NextSeq 550 flow cell. From the authors' description of their analysis: Because only junctional sequences without quality scores were contained in the immunoSEQ output, filtering matching that applied to full-length reads could not be performed. Sequences were annotated with PyIR, a Python wrapper for IgBLAST v1.9, and V/J genes and CDR3 were assigned using IMGT germline references. Reads with weak V/J assignments (E-value above 1e-6), missing CDR3, stop codons, out-of-frame junctions, or ambiguous translated residues were removed. A V3J clonotype was defined by an identical inferred V gene, J gene, and CDR3 amino acid sequence. Percentage overlap between repertoires was calculated by dividing the number of shared unique clonotypes by the size of the smaller repertoire. Repertoire richness was assessed with RTK rarefaction, the Chao1 estimator, and Recon v2.1 estimates of unobserved clonotypes. Generation probabilities were computed with OLGA for all TCRbeta clonotypes obtained by the gDNA method from several donors. Held by TCRdb, this immuneACCESS table contains in-frame sequences only and omits some clones. Under half of the omission traces to an unresolved V gene where checked; the cause of the rest is unknown. The V and J calls and clone size were taken over from that table, and D and trimming were inferred from the DNA. This sample lists more than 400,000 clones; almost 97% were detected once. Jointly, the top ten make up about 0.057% of the sample.

About this clone: There is no known antigen for this receptor. No base-level quality is on record; no much larger clone is a single base apart.

Findings and caveats that apply to the study as a whole: When a handful of donors were compared, the shared fraction of clonotypes was roughly 5% for naive CD4, 3% to 4% for naive CD8, 2% to 2.5% for memory CD4, and roughly 0.4% for memory CD8. Estimated clonotype richness was generally larger for naive than for memory subsets. Because the study included only a small number of donors, the genetic and exposure-history diversity represented was limited. Compared with non-shared clonotypes, clonotypes shared by all four sorted-subset donors had higher generation probabilities. Sampling was limited to blood, and TCR repertoires in tissue likely differ from TCR repertoires in blood. Incomplete sequencing was indicated by rarefaction of sorted-subset datasets, despite the large sequencing depth. Pairwise subsampling indicated that sequencing depth was expected to affect the degree of clonotype sharing among donors.

CDR3 length: 12 amino acids, cysteine to phenylalanine. Of the read, only the CDR3 DNA is kept; its 36 bases are in frame from base 1. V drops 6 bases and J drops 6 bases, leaving 12 bases in between. The germline V gene sets CDR1 to KGHSH and CDR2 to LQKENI. Donors were healthy HIV-negative adults with no recently reported acute infections or vaccinations. Only Caucasian adults living in Nashville, Tennessee, USA were represented among the donors. CD4+ T cells were enriched by magnetic negative selection; naive cells were then positively selected on CD45RA, and the negative fraction formed the memory subset. After blood collection by leukapheresis, PBMCs were isolated using Ficoll-Histopaque density gradient centrifugation and then cryopreserved in the vapor phase of liquid nitrogen. Analytical flow cytometry was used to check the purity and quantity of each magnetically sorted T cell population. From each sorted fraction, genomic DNA was isolated and quantified by UV absorbance on a Nanodrop 2000c.

The sequence joins TRBV18 to TRBJ2-7, with TRBD2 as a weak D call on 6 bases. The sequenced material came from naive CD4+ T cells sorted from blood. The cell subset or site label on this specimen signifies: CD45RA+ positively selected. The receptor was derived from a woman aged 30 to 39 in good health. Here is the DNA: TGTGCCAGCTCGGCCATGGGGGGCGAGCAGTACTTC. This codes for CASSAMGGEQYF.